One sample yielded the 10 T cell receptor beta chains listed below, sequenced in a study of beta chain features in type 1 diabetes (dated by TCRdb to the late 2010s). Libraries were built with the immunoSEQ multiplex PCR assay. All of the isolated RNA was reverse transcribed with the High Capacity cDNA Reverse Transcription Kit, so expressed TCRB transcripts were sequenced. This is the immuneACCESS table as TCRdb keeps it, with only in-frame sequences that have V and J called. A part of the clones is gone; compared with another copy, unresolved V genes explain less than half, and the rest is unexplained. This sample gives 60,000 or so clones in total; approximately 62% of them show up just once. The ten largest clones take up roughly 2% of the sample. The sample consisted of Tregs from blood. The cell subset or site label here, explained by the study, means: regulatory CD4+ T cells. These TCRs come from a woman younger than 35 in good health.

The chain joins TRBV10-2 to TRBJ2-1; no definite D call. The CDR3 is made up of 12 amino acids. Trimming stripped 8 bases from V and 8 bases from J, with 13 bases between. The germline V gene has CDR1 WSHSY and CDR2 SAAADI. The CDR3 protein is CASFGDMDEQFF. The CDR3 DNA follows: TGCGCCAGCTTCGGTGATATGGATGAGCAGTTCTTC.

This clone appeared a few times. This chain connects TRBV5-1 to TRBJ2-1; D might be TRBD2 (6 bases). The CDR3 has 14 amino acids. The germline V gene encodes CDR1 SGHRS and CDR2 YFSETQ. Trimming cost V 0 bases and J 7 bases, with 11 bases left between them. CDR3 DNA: TGCGCCAGCAGCTTGGCTGAGGCGGGGAATGAGCAGTTCTTC. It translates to CASSLAEAGNEQFF.

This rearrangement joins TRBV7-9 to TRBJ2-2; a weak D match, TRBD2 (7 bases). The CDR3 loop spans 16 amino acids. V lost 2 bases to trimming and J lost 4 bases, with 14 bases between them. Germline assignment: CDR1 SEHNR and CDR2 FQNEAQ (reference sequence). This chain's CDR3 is CASSLRRGRVTGELFF. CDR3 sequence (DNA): TGTGCCAGCAGCTTACGGCGGGGGCGTGTCACCGGGGAGCTGTTTTTT.

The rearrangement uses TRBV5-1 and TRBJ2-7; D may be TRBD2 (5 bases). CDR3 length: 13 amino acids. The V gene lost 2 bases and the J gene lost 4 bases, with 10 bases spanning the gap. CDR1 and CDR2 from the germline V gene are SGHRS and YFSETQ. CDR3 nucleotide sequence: TGCGCCAGCAGCTTCCCGGGGAAGTACGAGCAGTACTTC. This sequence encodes CASSFPGKYEQYF.

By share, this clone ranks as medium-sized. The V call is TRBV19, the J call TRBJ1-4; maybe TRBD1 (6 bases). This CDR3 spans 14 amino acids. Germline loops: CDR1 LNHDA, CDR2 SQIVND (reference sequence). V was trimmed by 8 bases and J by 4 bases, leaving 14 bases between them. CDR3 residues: CASSVRTVNEKLFF. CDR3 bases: TGTGCCAGTTCAGTCAGGACAGTTAATGAAAAACTGTTTTTT.

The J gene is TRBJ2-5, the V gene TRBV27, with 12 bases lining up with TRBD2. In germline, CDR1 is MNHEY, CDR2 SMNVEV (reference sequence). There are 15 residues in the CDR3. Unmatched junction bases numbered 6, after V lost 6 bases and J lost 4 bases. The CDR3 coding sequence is TGTGCCAGCAGCTCGCTAGCGGGAGGGAGAGAGACCCAGTACTTC. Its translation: CASSSLAGGRETQYF.

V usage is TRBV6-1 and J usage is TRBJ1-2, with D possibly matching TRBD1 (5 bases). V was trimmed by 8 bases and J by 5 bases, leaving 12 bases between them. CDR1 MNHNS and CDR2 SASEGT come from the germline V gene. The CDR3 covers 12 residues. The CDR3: CASGTGWYGYTF. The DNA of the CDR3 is TGTGCCAGCGGAACAGGATGGTATGGCTACACCTTC.

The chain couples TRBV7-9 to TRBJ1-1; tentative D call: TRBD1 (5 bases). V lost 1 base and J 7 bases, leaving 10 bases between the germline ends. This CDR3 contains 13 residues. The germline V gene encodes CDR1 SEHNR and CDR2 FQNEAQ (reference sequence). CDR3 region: CASSLGGGVEAFF. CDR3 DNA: TGTGCCAGCAGCTTAGGCGGGGGGGTTGAAGCTTTCTTT.

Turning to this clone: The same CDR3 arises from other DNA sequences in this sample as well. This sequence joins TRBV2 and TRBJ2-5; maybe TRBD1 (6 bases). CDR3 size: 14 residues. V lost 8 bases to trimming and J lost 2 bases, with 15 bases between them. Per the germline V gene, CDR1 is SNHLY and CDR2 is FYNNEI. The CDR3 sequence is CASLDSIIQETQYF. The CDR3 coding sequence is TGTGCCAGCCTGGACAGCATAATTCAAGAGACCCAGTACTTC.

Here the CDR3 reads CASSFGGRETQYF. The CDR3 DNA reads as TGTGCCAGCAGCTTCGGTGGGCGAGAGACCCAGTACTTC. The chain links TRBV7-9 to TRBJ2-5; D ambiguous. The CDR3 is made up of 13 amino acids. Between the trimmed V and J ends, which lost 3 bases and 4 bases, there was a span of 9 bases. Germline values: CDR1 SEHNR, CDR2 FQNEAQ (reference sequence).